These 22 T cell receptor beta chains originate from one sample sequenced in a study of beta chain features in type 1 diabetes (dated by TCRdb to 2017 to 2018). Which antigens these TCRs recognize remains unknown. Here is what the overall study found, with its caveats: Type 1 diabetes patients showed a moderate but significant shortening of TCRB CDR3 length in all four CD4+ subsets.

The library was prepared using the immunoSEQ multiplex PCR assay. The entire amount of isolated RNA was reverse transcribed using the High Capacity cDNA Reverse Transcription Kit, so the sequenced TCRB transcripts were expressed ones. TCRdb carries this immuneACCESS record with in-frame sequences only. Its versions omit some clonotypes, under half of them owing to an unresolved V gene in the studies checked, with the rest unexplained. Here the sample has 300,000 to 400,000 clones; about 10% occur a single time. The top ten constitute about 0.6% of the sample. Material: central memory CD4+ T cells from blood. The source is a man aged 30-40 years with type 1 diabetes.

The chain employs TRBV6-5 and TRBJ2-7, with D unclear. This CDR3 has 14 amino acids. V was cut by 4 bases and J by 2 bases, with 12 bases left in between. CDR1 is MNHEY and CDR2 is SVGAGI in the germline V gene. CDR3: CASSSIRSAYEQYF. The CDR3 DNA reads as TGTGCCAGCAGTTCGATCCGCAGTGCCTACGAGCAGTACTTC.

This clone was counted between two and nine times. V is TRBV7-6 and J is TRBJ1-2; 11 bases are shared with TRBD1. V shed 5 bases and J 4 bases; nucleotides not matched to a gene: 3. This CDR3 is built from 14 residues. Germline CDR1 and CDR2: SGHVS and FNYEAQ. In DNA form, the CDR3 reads TGTGCCAGCAGCCCCGGGACAGGGGGCTATGGCTACACCTTC. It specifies CASSPGTGGYGYTF.

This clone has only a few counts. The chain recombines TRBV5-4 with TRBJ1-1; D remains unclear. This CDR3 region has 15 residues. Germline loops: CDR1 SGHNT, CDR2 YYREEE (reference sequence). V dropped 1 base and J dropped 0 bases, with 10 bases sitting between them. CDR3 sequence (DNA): TGTGCCAGCAGCTTGAGCAGCACCATGAACACTGAAGCTTTCTTT. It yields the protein CASSLSSTMNTEAFF.

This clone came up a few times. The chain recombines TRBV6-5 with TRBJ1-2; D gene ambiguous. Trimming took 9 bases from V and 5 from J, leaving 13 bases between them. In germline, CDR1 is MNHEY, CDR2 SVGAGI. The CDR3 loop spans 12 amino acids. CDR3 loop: CARFIFGYGYTF. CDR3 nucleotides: TGTGCCAGGTTCATCTTTGGATATGGCTACACCTTC.

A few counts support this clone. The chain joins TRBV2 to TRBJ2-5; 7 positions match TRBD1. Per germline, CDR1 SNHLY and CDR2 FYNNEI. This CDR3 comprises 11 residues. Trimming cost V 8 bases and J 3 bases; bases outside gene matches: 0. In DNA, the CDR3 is TGTGCCAGCCAGGGGGAAGAGACCCAGTACTTC. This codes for CASQGEETQYF. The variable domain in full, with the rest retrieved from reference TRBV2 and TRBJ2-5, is EPEVTQTPSHQVTQMGQEVILRCVPISNHLYFYWYRQILGQKVEFLVSFYNNEISEKSEIFDDQFSVERPDGSNFTLKIRSTKLEDSAMYFCASQGEETQYFGPGTRLLVL.

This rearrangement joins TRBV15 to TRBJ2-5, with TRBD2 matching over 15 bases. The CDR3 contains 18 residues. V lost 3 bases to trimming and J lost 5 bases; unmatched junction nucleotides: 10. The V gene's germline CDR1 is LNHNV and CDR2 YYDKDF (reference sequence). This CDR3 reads CATSRGTSGRLKVETQYF. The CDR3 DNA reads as TGTGCCACCAGCAGGGGGACTAGCGGGAGGTTGAAGGTGGAGACCCAGTACTTC.

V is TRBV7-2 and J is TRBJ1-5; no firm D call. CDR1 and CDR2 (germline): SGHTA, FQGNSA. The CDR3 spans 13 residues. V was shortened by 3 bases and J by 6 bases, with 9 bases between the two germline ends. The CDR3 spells CASSFTVGQPQHF. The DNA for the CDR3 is TGTGCCAGCAGCTTTACCGTCGGTCAGCCCCAGCATTTT. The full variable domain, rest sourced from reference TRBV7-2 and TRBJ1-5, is GAGVSQSPSNKVTEKGKDVELRCDPISGHTALYWYRQSLGQGLEFLIYFQGNSAPDKSGLPSDRFSAERTGGSVSTLTIQRTQQEDSAVYLCASSFTVGQPQHFGDGTRLSIL.

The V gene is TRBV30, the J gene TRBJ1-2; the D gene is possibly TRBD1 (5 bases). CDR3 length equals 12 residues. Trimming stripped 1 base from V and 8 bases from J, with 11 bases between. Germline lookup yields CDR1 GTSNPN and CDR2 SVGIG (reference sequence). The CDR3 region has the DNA TGTGCCTGGAGTGGGCAGGGCTTGGGCTACACCTTC. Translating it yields CAWSGQGLGYTF.

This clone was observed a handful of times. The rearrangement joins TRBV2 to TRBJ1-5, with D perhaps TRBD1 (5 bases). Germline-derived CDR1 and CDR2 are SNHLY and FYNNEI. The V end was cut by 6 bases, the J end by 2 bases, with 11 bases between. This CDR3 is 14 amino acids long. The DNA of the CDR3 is TGTGCCAGCAGGGGGGAGCTAGGCAATCAGCCCCAGCATTTT. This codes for CASRGELGNQPQHF.

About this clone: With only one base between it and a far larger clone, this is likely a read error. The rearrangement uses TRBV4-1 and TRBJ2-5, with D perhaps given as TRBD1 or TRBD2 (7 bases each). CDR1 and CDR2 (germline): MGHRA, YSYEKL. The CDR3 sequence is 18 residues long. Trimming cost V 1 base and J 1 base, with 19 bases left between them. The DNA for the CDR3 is TGCGCCAGCAGCCAAGGTCAGGGGGGGGAGGGGACCCAAGAGACCCAGTACTTC. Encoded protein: CASSQGQGGEGTQETQYF.

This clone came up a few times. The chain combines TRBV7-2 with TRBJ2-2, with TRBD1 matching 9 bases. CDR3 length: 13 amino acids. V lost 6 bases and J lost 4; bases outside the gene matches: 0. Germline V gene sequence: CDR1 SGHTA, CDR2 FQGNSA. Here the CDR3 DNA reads TGTGCCAGCAGGACAGGGGGCACCGGGGAGCTGTTTTTT. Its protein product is CASRTGGTGELFF.

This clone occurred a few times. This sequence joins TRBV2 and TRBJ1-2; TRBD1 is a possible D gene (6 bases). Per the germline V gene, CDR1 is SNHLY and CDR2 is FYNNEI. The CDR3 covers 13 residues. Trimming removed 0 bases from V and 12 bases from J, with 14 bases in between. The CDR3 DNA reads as TGTGCCAGCAGTGAAGCAGCAAGGACAGCCAACACCTTC. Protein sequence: CASSEAARTANTF.

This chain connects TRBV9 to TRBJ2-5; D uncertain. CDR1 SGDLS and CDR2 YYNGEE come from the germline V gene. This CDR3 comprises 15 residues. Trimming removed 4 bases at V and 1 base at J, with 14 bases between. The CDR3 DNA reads TGTGCCAGCAGCCAATCACCCAGAATCCAAGAGACCCAGTACTTC. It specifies CASSQSPRIQETQYF.

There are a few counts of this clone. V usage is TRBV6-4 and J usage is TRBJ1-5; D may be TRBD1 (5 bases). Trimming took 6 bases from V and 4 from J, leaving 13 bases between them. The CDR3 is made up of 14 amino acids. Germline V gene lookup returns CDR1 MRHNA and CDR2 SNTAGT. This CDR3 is CASSLGGANQPQHF. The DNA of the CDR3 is TGTGCCAGCAGCCTGGGAGGGGCGAATCAGCCCCAGCATTTT.

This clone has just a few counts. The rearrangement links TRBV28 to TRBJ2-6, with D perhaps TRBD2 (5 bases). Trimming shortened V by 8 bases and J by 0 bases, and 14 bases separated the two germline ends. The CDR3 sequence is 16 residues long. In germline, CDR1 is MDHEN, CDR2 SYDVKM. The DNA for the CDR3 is TGTGCCAGCCAATCAGGTGGGAGCTCTGGGGCCAACGTCCTGACTTTC. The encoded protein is CASQSGGSSGANVLTF. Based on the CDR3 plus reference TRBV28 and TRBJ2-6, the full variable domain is DVKVTQSSRYLVKRTGEKVFLECVQDMDHENMFWYRQDPGLGLRLIYFSYDVKMKEKGDIPEGYSVSREKKERFSLILESASTNQTSMYLCASQSGGSSGANVLTFGAGSRLTVL.

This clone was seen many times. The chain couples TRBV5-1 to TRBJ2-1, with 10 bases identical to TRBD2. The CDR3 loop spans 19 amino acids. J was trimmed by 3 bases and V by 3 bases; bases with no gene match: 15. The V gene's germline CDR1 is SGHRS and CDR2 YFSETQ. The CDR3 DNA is TGCGCCAGCAGCTCTCGGCCCCTAGCGGGAGAGGGGGACTACAATGAGCAGTTCTTC. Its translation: CASSSRPLAGEGDYNEQFF.

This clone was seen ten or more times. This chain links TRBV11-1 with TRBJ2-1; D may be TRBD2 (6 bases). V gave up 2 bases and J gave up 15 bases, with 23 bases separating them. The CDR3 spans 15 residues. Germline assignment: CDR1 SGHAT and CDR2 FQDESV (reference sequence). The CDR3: CASSLSGRDLVFPFF. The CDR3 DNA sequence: TGTGCCAGCAGCTTATCTGGTAGGGACTTAGTATTCCCGTTCTTC.

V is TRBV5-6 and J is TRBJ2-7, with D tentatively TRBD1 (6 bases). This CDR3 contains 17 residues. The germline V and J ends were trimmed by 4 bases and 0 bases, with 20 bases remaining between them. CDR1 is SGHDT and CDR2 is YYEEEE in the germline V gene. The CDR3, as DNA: TGTGCCAGCAGCGTGATGACAGGCCACAGGAGCTCCTACGAGCAGTACTTC. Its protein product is CASSVMTGHRSSYEQYF.

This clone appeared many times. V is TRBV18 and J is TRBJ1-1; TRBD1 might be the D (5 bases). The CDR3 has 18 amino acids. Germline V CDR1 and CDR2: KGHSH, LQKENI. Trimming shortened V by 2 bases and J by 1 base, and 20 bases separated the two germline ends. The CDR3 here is CASSPLAQGGGGNTEAFF. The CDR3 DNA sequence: TGTGCCAGCTCACCATTGGCCCAGGGAGGTGGAGGGAACACTGAAGCTTTCTTT. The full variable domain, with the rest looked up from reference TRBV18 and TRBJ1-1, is NAGVMQNPRHLVRRRGQEARLRCSPMKGHSHVYWYRQLPEEGLKFMVYLQKENIIDESGMPKERFSAEFPKEGPSILRIQQVVRGDSAAYFCASSPLAQGGGGNTEAFFGQGTRLTVV.

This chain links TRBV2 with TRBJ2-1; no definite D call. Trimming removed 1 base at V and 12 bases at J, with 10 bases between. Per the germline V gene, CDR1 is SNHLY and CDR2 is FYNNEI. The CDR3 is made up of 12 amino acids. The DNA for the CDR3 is TGTGCCAGCAGTGAAGGTCAAAGCGCGCAGTTCTTC. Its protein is CASSEGQSAQFF.

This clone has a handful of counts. The CDR3 DNA reads as TGTGCCAGCAGTCCGGGCCAAGGCAATGAGCAGTTCTTC. Its translation: CASSPGQGNEQFF. The chain is built from TRBV6-5 and TRBJ2-1; D ambiguous. CDR1 is MNHEY, CDR2 SVGAGI, per germline. The CDR3 is 13 amino acids. Trimming cost V 5 bases and J 6 bases, with 11 bases left between them.

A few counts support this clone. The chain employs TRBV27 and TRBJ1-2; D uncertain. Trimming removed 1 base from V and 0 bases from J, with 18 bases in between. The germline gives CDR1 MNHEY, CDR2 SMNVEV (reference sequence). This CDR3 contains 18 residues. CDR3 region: CASSLYGQGQDSNYGYTF. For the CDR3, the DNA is TGTGCCAGCAGTTTATATGGTCAAGGGCAGGACTCTAACTATGGCTACACCTTC.